The sequence of this T cell receptor beta chain was determined in a study of cytomegalovirus exposure and HLA in healthy donors. Study information: Early released data comprised about 85 million unique TCRs from HLA-typed donors. Points from the study as a whole: Available immune exposure information covered CMV serostatus only.

It was with 60 Vbeta and 13 Jbeta primers that the PCR ran. The protocol was immunoSEQ multiplex PCR, while the TCRdb copy is restricted to in-frame clones and leaves out a portion. Of 130,000 or so clones listed, about four fifths were seen once; the top ten hold around 5%. V shed 5 bases and J shed 4 bases, with 8 bases lying between them. This CDR3 contains 11 residues. Per the germline V gene, CDR1 is GTSNPN and CDR2 is SVGIG (reference sequence). About this clone: Its specificity is not known.

This TCR came from a young man in good health and CMV-seronegative. Material: PBMCs. The rearrangement uses TRBV30 and TRBJ1-2; D remains unclear. CDR3 loop: CAWVRGYGYTF. CDR3 nucleotides: TGTGCCTGGGTGCGGGGCTATGGCTACACCTTC. The variable domain in full, completed from reference TRBV30 and TRBJ1-2, reads SQTIHQWPATLVQPVGSPLSLECTVEGTSNPNLYWYRQAAGRGLQLLFYSVGIGQISSEVPQNLSASRPQDRQFILSSKKLLLSDSGFYLCAWVRGYGYTFGSGTRLTVV.